This T cell receptor beta chain stems from a study of blood T cell repertoires in COVID-19. V lost 0 bases to trimming and J lost 0 bases; unmatched junction nucleotides: 1. The CDR3 is 16 residues long. The V gene's germline CDR1 is SGHNT and CDR2 YYREEE (reference sequence). Methods used by the authors: Estimation of nucleated cell counts relied on the amplification of reference gene primers. Produced via immunoSEQ multiplex PCR; TCRdb's table is partial and in-frame only. That table gives V, J and clone size, and the DNA gave D and trimming. Altogether a few hundred thousand clones are present, 75% to 90% being singletons, with the ten largest covering around 1%. Participants had their cohort set by participant-reported clinical history.

Sequencing input: PBMCs or T cells enriched from blood (not recorded which). J is TRBJ2-1 and V is TRBV5-4, with 9 bases identical to TRBD2. The receptor was derived from a man younger than 35 who had recovered from COVID-19. The CDR3 spells CASSLGGGASYNEQFF. The CDR3 DNA is TGTGCCAGCAGCTTGGGCGGGGGGGCCTCCTACAATGAGCAGTTCTTC.